Here is one T cell receptor (beta chain) with its context. The sample belongs to a study of blood T cell repertoires in COVID-19. Germline CDR1 reads MNHEY; CDR2 reads SVGAGI. This CDR3 has 15 residues. The V end was cut by 5 bases, the J end by 0 bases, with 11 bases between. Measured with immunoSEQ multiplex PCR; TCRdb has only the in-frame clones, and not every one. Here the sample spans a few hundred thousand clones, around 89% being singletons. This TCR derives from a man aged 30-40 years who had recovered from COVID-19. The chain employs TRBV6-5 and TRBJ2-1; perhaps TRBD1 as D (6 bases). The sample comprised PBMCs or T cells enriched from blood (not recorded which). CDR3 sequence: CASSPDRSSYNEQFF. CDR3 nucleotides: TGTGCCAGCAGTCCCGACAGGAGCTCCTACAATGAGCAGTTCTTC.